One and the same sample provided the 20 T cell receptor beta chains below, sequenced in a study of blood T cell repertoires in COVID-19. Sequencing used immunoSEQ multiplex PCR; TCRdb keeps in-frame clones, though not all of them. Of 300,000 to 350,000 clones in the sample, approximately 88% were seen once. Sample: PBMCs or T cells enriched from blood (not recorded which). These receptor sequences come from a man aged 25-40 years who had recovered from COVID-19.

V usage is TRBV5-1 and J usage is TRBJ1-3; D might be TRBD1 (6 bases). Germline V gene sequence: CDR1 SGHRS, CDR2 YFSETQ. V was trimmed by 0 bases and J by 0 bases, leaving 13 bases between them. The CDR3 is 17 residues long. The CDR3 bases are TGCGCCAGCAGCTTGGAATTCAGGGGTAGCTCTGGAAACACCATATATTTT. Translating it yields CASSLEFRGSSGNTIYF.

This sequence joins TRBV10-3 and TRBJ2-1; D possibly corresponds to TRBD1 (7 bases). Between the trimmed V and J ends, which lost 7 bases and 6 bases, there was a span of 16 bases. Germline CDR1 ENHRY, CDR2 SYGVKD. CDR3 length: 14 residues. CDR3 sequence: CAITARQGGNEQFF. DNA of the CDR3: TGTGCCATCACCGCACGACAGGGAGGCAATGAGCAGTTCTTC.

This sequence joins TRBV13 and TRBJ2-7, with TRBD2 matching 9 bases. This CDR3 is 17 amino acids long. V was pared by 0 bases and J by 2 bases, with 8 bases of the junction left unmatched. Germline CDR1 PRHDT, CDR2 FYEKMQ (reference sequence). The CDR3: CASSLGILAGSTYEQYF. In DNA form, the CDR3 reads TGTGCCAGCAGCTTAGGAATCCTAGCGGGGTCTACCTACGAGCAGTACTTC.

In nucleotides, the CDR3 is TGCGCCAGCAGCTTGGGGACAGGGTTGTATGGCTACACCTTC. Protein sequence: CASSLGTGLYGYTF. The rearrangement joins TRBV5-1 to TRBJ1-2; TRBD1 aligns across 8 bases. From germline, CDR1 is SGHRS and CDR2 YFSETQ. Trimming removed 0 bases from V and 5 bases from J; junction bases left unmatched: 3. The CDR3 runs 14 residues.

The V call is TRBV11-2, the J call TRBJ2-7; 12 bases agree with TRBD1. V trimming: 4 bases; J trimming: 5 bases; junction bases outside the gene matches: 6. Germline CDR1 and CDR2: SGHAT and FQNNGV. CDR3 length: 15 amino acids. As DNA, the CDR3 is TGTGCCAGCAGCTACCGGGACAGGGGGCTCCACGAGCAGTACTTC. It specifies CASSYRDRGLHEQYF. The whole variable domain, filled in from reference TRBV11-2 and TRBJ2-7, reads EAGVAQSPRYKIIEKRQSVAFWCNPISGHATLYWYQQILGQGPKLLIQFQNNGVVDDSQLPKDRFSAERLKGVDSTLKIQPAKLEDSAVYLCASSYRDRGLHEQYFGPGTRLTVT.

With regard to this clone: Other DNA sequences from this sample encode an identical CDR3 as well. This chain joins TRBV19 and TRBJ2-7; a possible D gene is TRBD2 (5 bases). CDR3 size: 14 residues. Germline-derived CDR1 and CDR2 are LNHDA and SQIVND (reference sequence). V was shortened by 1 base and J by 0 bases, with 7 bases between the two germline ends. In DNA form, the CDR3 reads TGTGCCAGTAGTATAGCGGGGAGCTCCTACGAGCAGTACTTC. This encodes CASSIAGSSYEQYF.

This sequence joins TRBV6-6 and TRBJ1-5; D possibly corresponds to TRBD1 (5 bases). This CDR3 is built from 15 residues. Germline V gives CDR1 MNHNY, CDR2 SVGAGI (reference sequence). Trimming shortened V by 6 bases and J by 7 bases, and 19 bases separated the two germline ends. In DNA, the CDR3 is TGTGCCAGCAGCCATCCCCGGGGGGAGAGACAGCCCCAGCATTTT. Translated: CASSHPRGERQPQHF.

In its sample, this clone was seen a few times. This chain links TRBV6-6 with TRBJ1-6; the D gene is possibly TRBD1 (5 bases). The CDR3 has 19 amino acids. CDR1 MNHNY and CDR2 SVGAGI come from the germline V gene (reference sequence). The ends were cut back, 5 bases at V and 8 bases at J, with 28 bases in the middle. CDR3 sequence: CASSRAGPSKGGADSPLHF. The CDR3 DNA follows: TGTGCCAGCAGTCGAGCCGGGCCTTCAAAAGGAGGGGCCGATTCACCCCTCCACTTT.

This chain uses TRBV12-5 with TRBJ2-7, with 9 bases identical to TRBD2. V dropped 5 bases and J dropped 6; count of bases not matched to a gene: 8. Germline V gene lookup returns CDR1 LGHNT and CDR2 FRNRAP. This CDR3 has 14 residues. This CDR3 is CASGPGSLAGEQYF. The CDR3 region has the DNA TGTGCTAGTGGTCCTGGATCACTAGCGGGCGAGCAGTACTTC.

CDR3 amino acids: CASSKGGPEAFF. The CDR3, as DNA: TGTGCCAGCAGCAAAGGGGGCCCTGAAGCTTTCTTT. J is TRBJ1-1 and V is TRBV3-1 (or the pseudogene TRBV3-2), with 7 bases identical to TRBD1. CDR1 is LGHDT and CDR2 is YNNKEL in the germline V gene (reference sequence). V lost 5 bases and J lost 6; bases outside the gene matches: 3. This CDR3 is 12 amino acids long.

The V gene is TRBV19, the J gene TRBJ2-3, with 8 positions matching TRBD2. The germline CDR1 and CDR2 sequences are LNHDA and SQIVND (reference sequence). V shed 4 bases and J 4 bases; nucleotides not matched to a gene: 4. The CDR3 sequence is 14 residues long. The DNA of the CDR3 is TGTGCCAGTAGTACGTTAGCGGGGCCAGATACGCAGTATTTT. It codes for CASSTLAGPDTQYF.

This CDR3 reads CAWSRGSNQPQHF. As DNA, the CDR3 is TGTGCCTGGAGTCGGGGAAGCAATCAGCCCCAGCATTTT. The chain uses TRBV30 and TRBJ1-5; D not certain. Trimming took 2 bases from V and 1 from J, leaving 6 bases between them. This CDR3 contains 13 residues. CDR1 is GTSNPN and CDR2 is SVGIG in the germline V gene (reference sequence).

The chain recombines TRBV4-1 with TRBJ1-2; 8 bases align to TRBD1. The V gene's germline CDR1 is MGHRA and CDR2 YSYEKL. The CDR3 extends over 16 amino acids. V gave up 2 bases and J gave up 2 bases; unmatched junction bases: 7. CDR3 DNA sequence: TGCGCCAGCAGCCAACATTCGACAGGGGCGAACTATGGCTACACCTTC. Protein: CASSQHSTGANYGYTF.

The rearrangement links TRBV4-1 to TRBJ2-3, with a possible D match to TRBD2 (7 bases). Germline CDR1 MGHRA, CDR2 YSYEKL. The V gene lost 1 base and the J gene lost 2 bases, with 13 bases spanning the gap. The CDR3 contains 16 residues. Here the CDR3 reads CASSQGGGGYTDTQYF. The CDR3 bases are TGCGCCAGCAGCCAAGGGGGGGGCGGGTACACAGATACGCAGTATTTT.

The chain carries TRBV30 and TRBJ1-6; maybe TRBD1 (5 bases). Germline loops: CDR1 GTSNPN, CDR2 SVGIG (reference sequence). The CDR3 runs to 17 residues. Trimming stripped 0 bases from V and 1 base from J, with 13 bases between. For the CDR3, the DNA is TGTGCCTGGAGTGTACGGCAGGGAAGGTCCTATAATTCACCCCTCCACTTT. This gives the protein CAWSVRQGRSYNSPLHF.

The chain couples TRBV10-3 to TRBJ2-5, with TRBD2 identical over 11 bases. V lost 5 bases, J lost 5 bases, and 13 bases stayed unmatched. The CDR3 runs 17 residues. Germline loops: CDR1 ENHRY, CDR2 SYGVKD. The CDR3 nucleotides are TGTGCCATCAGTACCCCATTAGCGGGGGGGCCCGATGAGACCCAGTACTTC. Translated, it gives CAISTPLAGGPDETQYF.

The chain has TRBV3-1 (or the pseudogene TRBV3-2) and TRBJ2-3, with 8 bases matching TRBD1. Germline V gives CDR1 LGHDT, CDR2 YNNKEL (reference sequence). V was pared by 4 bases and J by 0 bases, with 9 bases of the junction left unmatched. The CDR3 runs to 17 residues. The CDR3 sequence is CASSPGTQGASTDTQYF. The CDR3 nucleotides are TGTGCCAGCAGCCCGGGGACCCAGGGGGCGAGCACAGATACGCAGTATTTT.

The chain joins TRBV2 to TRBJ2-5; TRBD1 might be the D (6 bases). This CDR3 comprises 15 residues. From germline, CDR1 is SNHLY and CDR2 FYNNEI. V dropped 2 bases and J dropped 5 bases, with 15 bases sitting between them. CDR3 protein: CASSERLGGWETQYF. The DNA for the CDR3 is TGTGCCAGCAGTGAACGTCTTGGGGGCTGGGAGACCCAGTACTTC.

A remark on this clone: The sample carries other DNA sequences with the same CDR3. The V call is TRBV3-1 (or the pseudogene TRBV3-2), the J call TRBJ1-2; D uncertain. The CDR3 runs 12 residues. V gave up 1 base and J gave up 8 bases, with 8 bases separating them. The germline V gene encodes CDR1 LGHDT and CDR2 YNNKEL (reference sequence). In DNA, the CDR3 is TGTGCCAGCAGCCAAGGTGGCAGGGGCTACACCTTC. This translates into CASSQGGRGYTF.

This clone was seen once. The chain joins TRBV29-1 to TRBJ2-1, with no clear D. CDR3 size: 12 residues. V lost 3 bases, J lost 4 bases, and 7 bases lay in between. Germline V gene lookup returns CDR1 SQVTM and CDR2 ANQGSEA. This CDR3 reads CSVDGRYNEQFF. The CDR3 nucleotides are TGCAGCGTTGATGGCAGATACAATGAGCAGTTCTTC.